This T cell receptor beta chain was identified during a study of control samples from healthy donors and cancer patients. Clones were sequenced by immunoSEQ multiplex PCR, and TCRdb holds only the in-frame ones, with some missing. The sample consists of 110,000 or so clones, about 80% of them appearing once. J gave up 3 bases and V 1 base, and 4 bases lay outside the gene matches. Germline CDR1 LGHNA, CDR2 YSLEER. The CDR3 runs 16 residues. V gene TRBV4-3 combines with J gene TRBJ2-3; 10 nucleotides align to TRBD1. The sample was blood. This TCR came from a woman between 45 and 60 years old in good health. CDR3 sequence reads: CASSQGDRGLTDTQYF. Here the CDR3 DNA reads TGCGCCAGCAGCCAAGGGGACAGGGGTTTGACAGATACGCAGTATTTT.